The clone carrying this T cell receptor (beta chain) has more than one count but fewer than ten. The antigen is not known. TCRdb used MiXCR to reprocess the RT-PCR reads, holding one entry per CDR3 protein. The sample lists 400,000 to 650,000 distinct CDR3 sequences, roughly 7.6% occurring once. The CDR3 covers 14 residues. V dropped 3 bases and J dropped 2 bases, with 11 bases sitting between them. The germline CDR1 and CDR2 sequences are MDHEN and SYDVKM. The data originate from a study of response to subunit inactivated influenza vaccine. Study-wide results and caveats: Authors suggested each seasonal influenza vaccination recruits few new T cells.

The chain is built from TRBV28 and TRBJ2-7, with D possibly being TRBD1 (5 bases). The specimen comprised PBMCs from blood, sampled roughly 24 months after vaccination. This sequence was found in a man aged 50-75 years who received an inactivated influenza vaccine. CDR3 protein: CASSFLRATYEQYF. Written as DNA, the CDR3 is TGTGCCAGCAGTTTCCTCAGGGCAACCTACGAGCAGTACTTC.